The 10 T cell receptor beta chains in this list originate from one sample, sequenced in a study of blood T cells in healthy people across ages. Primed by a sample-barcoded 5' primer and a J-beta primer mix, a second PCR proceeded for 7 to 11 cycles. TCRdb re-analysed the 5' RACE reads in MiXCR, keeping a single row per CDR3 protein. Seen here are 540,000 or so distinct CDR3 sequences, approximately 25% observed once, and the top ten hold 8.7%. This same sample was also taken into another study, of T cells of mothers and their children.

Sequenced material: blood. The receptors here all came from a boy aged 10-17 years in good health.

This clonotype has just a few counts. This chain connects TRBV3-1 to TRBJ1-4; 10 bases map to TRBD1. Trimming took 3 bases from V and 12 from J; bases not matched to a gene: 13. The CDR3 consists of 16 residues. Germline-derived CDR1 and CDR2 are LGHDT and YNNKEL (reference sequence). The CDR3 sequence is CASSQHSGTGETQLFF. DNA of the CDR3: TGTGCCAGCAGCCAGCACTCCGGGACAGGGGAAACCCAACTGTTTTTT.

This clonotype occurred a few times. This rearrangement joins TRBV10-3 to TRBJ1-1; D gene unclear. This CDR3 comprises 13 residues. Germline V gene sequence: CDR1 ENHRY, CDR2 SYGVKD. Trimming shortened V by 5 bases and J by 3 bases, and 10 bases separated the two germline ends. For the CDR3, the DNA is TGTGCCATCAGTCTAGGACTCGACACTGAAGCTTTCTTT. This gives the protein CAISLGLDTEAFF.

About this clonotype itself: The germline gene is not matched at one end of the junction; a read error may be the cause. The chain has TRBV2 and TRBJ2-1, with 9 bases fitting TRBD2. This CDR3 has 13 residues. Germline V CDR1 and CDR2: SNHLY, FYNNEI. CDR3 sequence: CASSEEFATSGDF. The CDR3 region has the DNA TGTGCCAGCAGTGAAGAGTTTGCGACTAGCGGAGACTTC. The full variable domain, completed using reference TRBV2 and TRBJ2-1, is EPEVTQTPSHQVTQMGQEVILRCVPISNHLYFYWYRQILGQKVEFLVSFYNNEISEKSEIFDDQFSVERPDGSNFTLKIRSTKLEDSAMYFCASSEEFATSGDFGPGTRLTVL.

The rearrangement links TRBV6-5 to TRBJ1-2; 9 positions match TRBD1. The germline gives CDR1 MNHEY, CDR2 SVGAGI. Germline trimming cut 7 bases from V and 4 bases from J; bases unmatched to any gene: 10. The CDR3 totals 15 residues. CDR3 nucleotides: TGTGCCAGCAAGGGACAGGGACGCTCCGGCTATGGCTACACCTTC. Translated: CASKGQGRSGYGYTF.

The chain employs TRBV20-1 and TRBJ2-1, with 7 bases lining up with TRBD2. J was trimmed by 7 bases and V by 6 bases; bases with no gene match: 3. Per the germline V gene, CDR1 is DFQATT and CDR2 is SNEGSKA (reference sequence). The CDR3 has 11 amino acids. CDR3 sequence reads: CSAWGGNEQFF. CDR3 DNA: TGCAGTGCCTGGGGAGGGAATGAGCAGTTCTTC.

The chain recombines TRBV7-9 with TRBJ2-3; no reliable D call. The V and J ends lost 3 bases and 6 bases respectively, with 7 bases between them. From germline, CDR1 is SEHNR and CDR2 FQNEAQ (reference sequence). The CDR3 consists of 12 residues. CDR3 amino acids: CASSFAADTQYF. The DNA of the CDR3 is TGTGCCAGCAGCTTTGCGGCTGATACGCAGTATTTT.

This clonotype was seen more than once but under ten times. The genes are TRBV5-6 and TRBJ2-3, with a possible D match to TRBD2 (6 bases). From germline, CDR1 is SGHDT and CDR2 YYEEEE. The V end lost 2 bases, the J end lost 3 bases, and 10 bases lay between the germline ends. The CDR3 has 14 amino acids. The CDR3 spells CASSFPGLTDTQYF. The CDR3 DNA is TGTGCCAGCAGCTTCCCGGGACTTACAGATACGCAGTATTTT.

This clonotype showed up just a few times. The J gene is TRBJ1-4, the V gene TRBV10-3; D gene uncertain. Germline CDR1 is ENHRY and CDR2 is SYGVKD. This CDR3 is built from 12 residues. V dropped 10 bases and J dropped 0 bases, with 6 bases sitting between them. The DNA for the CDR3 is TGTGCCACCGGGACAACTAATGAAAAACTGTTTTTT. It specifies CATGTTNEKLFF.

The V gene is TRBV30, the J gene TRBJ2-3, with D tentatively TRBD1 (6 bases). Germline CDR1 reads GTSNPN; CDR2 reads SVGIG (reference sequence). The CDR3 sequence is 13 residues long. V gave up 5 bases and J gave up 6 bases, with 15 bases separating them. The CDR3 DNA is TGTGCCTGGGGTTCAGGGGTTGGGGATACGCAGTATTTT. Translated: CAWGSGVGDTQYF.

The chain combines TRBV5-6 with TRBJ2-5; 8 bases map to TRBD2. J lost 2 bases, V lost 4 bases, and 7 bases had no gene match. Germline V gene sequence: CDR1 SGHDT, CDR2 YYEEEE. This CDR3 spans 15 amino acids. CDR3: CASSPLLAEQETQYF. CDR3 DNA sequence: TGTGCCAGCAGCCCTTTACTAGCGGAACAAGAGACCCAGTACTTC.